The 20 T cell receptor beta chains reported below all come from one sample, sequenced in a study of control samples from healthy donors and cancer patients (dated by TCRdb to 2020 to 2022). The library was made by the immunoSEQ multiplex PCR assay. What TCRdb holds here is the immuneACCESS table cut down to in-frame rearrangements. Part of the clones is not present; checked against another copy, under half of the missing clones reflect an unresolved V gene, and the others are unexplained. In all, the sample holds about 110,000 clones, and around 80% of those were seen once. The top ten clonotypes cover approximately 7% of the sample. Sequencing was performed on blood. These receptors originate from a man aged 18 to 30 in good health.

The chain carries TRBV14 and TRBJ2-7; weak D call: TRBD1 (5 bases). Looked up from germline, CDR1 is SGHDN and CDR2 is FVKESK. V lost 0 bases to trimming and J lost 7 bases, with 10 bases between them. The CDR3 covers 13 residues. The CDR3 loop reads CASSQDHSGEQYF. The CDR3 DNA is TGTGCCAGCAGCCAAGATCATTCAGGGGAGCAGTACTTC.

This chain joins TRBV11-2 and TRBJ2-6, with D possibly called TRBD1 or TRBD2 (5 bases each). Germline values: CDR1 SGHAT, CDR2 FQNNGV. V was trimmed by 2 bases and J by 4 bases, leaving 18 bases between them. This CDR3 region has 18 residues. CDR3 sequence: CASSLNPRDPSGANVLTF. The CDR3 DNA follows: TGTGCCAGCAGCTTAAATCCTCGGGACCCCTCAGGGGCCAACGTCCTGACTTTC.

V is TRBV6-5 and J is TRBJ2-2; possible D gene TRBD1, 5 bases. Per germline, CDR1 MNHEY and CDR2 SVGAGI. This CDR3 region has 14 residues. V lost 4 bases and J lost 9, with 15 bases in between. DNA of the CDR3: TGTGCCAGCAGTTGGGGCGCTAGTGGCCGGGAGCTGTTTTTT. This sequence encodes CASSWGASGRELFF.

The chain has TRBV10-2 and TRBJ1-5; 7 bases line up with TRBD1. Germline CDR1 is WSHSY and CDR2 is SAAADI. Germline trimming cut 3 bases from V and 4 bases from J; bases unmatched to any gene: 9. There are 16 residues in the CDR3. The CDR3 region is CASSDSPKTGNQPQHF. The CDR3 DNA reads as TGCGCCAGCAGTGACTCCCCCAAGACAGGGAATCAGCCCCAGCATTTT.

The chain couples TRBV6-5 to TRBJ2-7; 7 bases map to TRBD1. This CDR3 is 13 amino acids long. V lost 8 bases and J lost 3; bases outside the gene matches: 7. The germline CDR1 and CDR2 sequences are MNHEY and SVGAGI. CDR3 nucleotides: TGTGCCAGCTCTCCGGGGACAGTCTACGAGCAGTACGTC. As protein: CASSPGTVYEQYV.

The CDR3 bases are TGTGCCTGGAGTGGGGAGGTCGGGACTGAAGCTTTCTTT. Translation gives CAWSGEVGTEAFF. This chain connects TRBV30 to TRBJ1-1; no definite D call. The germline V and J ends were trimmed by 1 base and 5 bases, with 11 bases remaining between them. Germline lookup yields CDR1 GTSNPN and CDR2 SVGIG (reference sequence). The CDR3 consists of 13 residues.

CDR3 region: CASSYWSGGEETQYF. CDR3 coding DNA: TGTGCCAGCAGTTACTGGAGCGGGGGGGAAGAGACCCAGTACTTC. The genes are TRBV6-5 and TRBJ2-5; 10 bases match TRBD2. Looked up from germline, CDR1 is MNHEY and CDR2 is SVGAGI. The trim removed 1 base at V and 3 bases at J, leaving 2 bases unmatched. This CDR3 has 15 amino acids.

The chain carries TRBV13 and TRBJ2-1, with D uncertain. The CDR3 contains 13 residues. The V end was cut by 3 bases, the J end by 0 bases, with 3 bases between. Germline V CDR1 and CDR2: PRHDT, FYEKMQ (reference sequence). CDR3 sequence reads: CASSFSSYNEQFF. CDR3 bases: TGTGCCAGCAGCTTTAGCTCCTACAATGAGCAGTTCTTC.

This chain connects TRBV5-1 to TRBJ2-3; tentative D call: TRBD1 (6 bases). This CDR3 comprises 14 residues. Germline assignment: CDR1 SGHRS and CDR2 YFSETQ. Trimming pared 2 bases from V and 3 bases from J, leaving 10 bases between. DNA for the CDR3: TGCGCCAGCAGCTTCAGGACAGAAACAGATACGCAGTATTTT. It encodes CASSFRTETDTQYF.

The chain links TRBV5-6 to TRBJ2-5; D remains ambiguous. Trimming took off 1 base at V and 4 bases at J, with 11 bases between the two ends. The CDR3 has 14 amino acids. In germline, CDR1 is SGHDT, CDR2 YYEEEE. DNA for the CDR3: TGTGCCAGCAGCTTGAGGAGTTGGGGAGAGACCCAGTACTTC. Translation gives CASSLRSWGETQYF.

The J gene is TRBJ2-3, the V gene TRBV2, with 11 bases fitting TRBD2. This CDR3 has 14 amino acids. From germline, CDR1 is SNHLY and CDR2 FYNNEI. Germline trimming cut 5 bases from V and 3 bases from J; bases unmatched to any gene: 1. The CDR3 loop is CASSTSGGTDTQYF. DNA of the CDR3: TGTGCCAGCAGTACTAGCGGGGGTACAGATACGCAGTATTTT.

This chain connects TRBV5-6 to TRBJ2-3; TRBD2 aligns across 10 bases. This CDR3 comprises 16 residues. V shed 2 bases, J shed 2 bases, and the junction held 5 bases outside the gene matches. Germline values: CDR1 SGHDT, CDR2 YYEEEE. CDR3 DNA sequence: TGTGCCAGCAGCTTTCTAGCGGGGGACTTCACAGATACGCAGTATTTT. Amino acids: CASSFLAGDFTDTQYF.

The chain joins TRBV19 to TRBJ2-6; D is undetermined. V was pared by 6 bases and J by 2 bases, with 11 bases between. In germline, CDR1 is LNHDA, CDR2 SQIVND (reference sequence). CDR3 length: 15 amino acids. Written as DNA, the CDR3 is TGTGCCAGTAGCGGCTCTCGGCCTGGGGCCAACGTCCTGACTTTC. Its translation is CASSGSRPGANVLTF.

This chain connects TRBV18 to TRBJ2-7; either TRBD1 or TRBD2 may fit D (5 bases each). Trimming took off 4 bases at V and 7 bases at J, with 17 bases between the two ends. The germline V gene encodes CDR1 KGHSH and CDR2 LQKENI. This CDR3 comprises 14 residues. DNA of the CDR3: TGTGCCAGCTCACAAGAAAGGGGACCGGGGGAGCAGTACTTC. Residues: CASSQERGPGEQYF. The variable domain in full, with the rest retrieved from reference TRBV18 and TRBJ2-7, is NAGVMQNPRHLVRRRGQEARLRCSPMKGHSHVYWYRQLPEEGLKFMVYLQKENIIDESGMPKERFSAEFPKEGPSILRIQQVVRGDSAAYFCASSQERGPGEQYFGPGTRLTVT.

The rearrangement uses TRBV18 and TRBJ2-7, with 12 bases that match TRBD2. V lost 3 bases, J lost 2 bases, and 2 bases stayed unmatched. The germline gives CDR1 KGHSH, CDR2 LQKENI. The CDR3 is 15 residues long. DNA of the CDR3: TGTGCCAGCTCACCTGCTAGCGGGGGGGCCTACGAGCAGTACTTC. Protein product: CASSPASGGAYEQYF.

This chain links TRBV6-5 with TRBJ2-7; D may be TRBD1 (6 bases). Trimming stripped 1 base from V and 4 bases from J, with 11 bases between. This CDR3 is 14 amino acids long. Germline assignment: CDR1 MNHEY and CDR2 SVGAGI. Here the CDR3 reads CASSYFRGPYEQYF. The CDR3 nucleotides are TGTGCCAGCAGTTACTTCAGGGGCCCTTACGAGCAGTACTTC.

This clone showed up many times. This chain links TRBV7-9 with TRBJ1-2; a weak D match, TRBD1 (5 bases). CDR1 is SEHNR and CDR2 is FQNEAQ in the germline V gene (reference sequence). Trimming removed 4 bases at V and 4 bases at J, with 13 bases between. CDR3 size: 14 residues. The CDR3 here is CASSSGEPSYGYTF. CDR3 sequence (DNA): TGTGCCAGCAGCTCGGGGGAGCCGAGCTATGGCTACACCTTC.

As DNA, the CDR3 is TGTGCCAGCAATAGGGACAGGGGGCGAGAGACCCAGTACTTC. This translates into CASNRDRGRETQYF. The chain joins TRBV2 to TRBJ2-5; TRBD1 aligns across 12 bases. V was pared by 7 bases and J by 4 bases, with 4 bases of the junction left unmatched. Germline V gene data show CDR1 as SNHLY and CDR2 as FYNNEI. CDR3 length: 14 amino acids.

The chain joins TRBV9 to TRBJ2-2; the D is unclear. The V end was cut by 3 bases, the J end by 0 bases, with 12 bases between. The CDR3 is 16 residues long. Germline V gives CDR1 SGDLS, CDR2 YYNGEE. The CDR3 region has the DNA TGTGCCAGCAGCGATGGGCGCGAGGCGAACACCGGGGAGCTGTTTTTT. As protein: CASSDGREANTGELFF.

The J gene is TRBJ1-1, the V gene TRBV18; D unclear. Germline V CDR1 and CDR2: KGHSH, LQKENI. V dropped 3 bases and J dropped 1 base, with 9 bases sitting between them. The CDR3 is 14 residues long. The CDR3 reads CASSPAGSNTEAFF. DNA of the CDR3: TGTGCCAGCTCACCGGCGGGGTCGAACACTGAAGCTTTCTTT.